The 17 T cell receptor beta chains presented below share a single source sample, sequenced in a study of cytomegalovirus exposure and HLA in healthy donors (TCRdb year 2017). The library was prepared using the immunoSEQ multiplex PCR assay. For the multiplex PCR, a mixture combining 60 forward primers for TCR Vbeta segments and 13 reverse primers for TCR Jbeta segments was used. The immuneACCESS repertoire file appears here via TCRdb, limited to in-frame rearrangements. These files lack a portion of the clones; in checked studies, under half of the deficit traces to unresolved V genes, and the cause of the others is not known. This sample has about 210,000 clones in its table, and roughly 85% of those were observed once. The top ten hold less than 2% of the sample. The material sequenced was PBMCs. These receptors all stem from a male donor in good health and CMV-seronegative.

The V gene is TRBV5-1, the J gene TRBJ2-5, with TRBD2 matching 13 bases. Germline trimming cut 2 bases from V and 1 base from J; bases unmatched to any gene: 2. The V gene's germline CDR1 is SGHRS and CDR2 YFSETQ. The CDR3 runs 16 residues. DNA for the CDR3: TGCGCCAGCAGCTTACTAGCGGGGGGGCTCCAAGAGACCCAGTACTTC. Its protein is CASSLLAGGLQETQYF.

Notes on this clone: Since the CDR3 does not end with the conserved phenylalanine or tryptophan, this likely comes from a read error. The chain couples TRBV19 to TRBJ1-2, with unresolved D. This CDR3 has 15 residues. The V gene's germline CDR1 is LNHDA and CDR2 SQIVND (reference sequence). V dropped 5 bases and J dropped 5 bases, with 18 bases sitting between them. The CDR3: CASSPPGRERYGYTL. The CDR3 DNA sequence: TGTGCCAGTAGTCCCCCCGGAAGGGAGAGATATGGCTACACCCTC.

The V gene is TRBV4-2, the J gene TRBJ1-2; D unresolved. The CDR3 runs to 16 residues. Trimming took 4 bases from V and 2 from J, leaving 17 bases between them. The V gene's germline CDR1 is LGHNA and CDR2 YNFKEQ. The CDR3 spells CASSPTIGLPNYGYTF. CDR3 in DNA: TGTGCCAGCAGCCCCACTATAGGACTGCCGAACTATGGCTACACCTTC.

This chain connects TRBV10-3 to TRBJ1-4; TRBD1 aligns across 7 bases. Trimming took 11 bases from V and 1 from J; bases not matched to a gene: 13. The CDR3 spans 16 residues. Germline V gene lookup returns CDR1 ENHRY and CDR2 SYGVKD. This CDR3 reads CASRKGGQGTNEKLFF. The CDR3 nucleotides read TGTGCCTCACGGAAAGGGGGCCAGGGAACTAATGAAAAACTGTTTTTT.

V is TRBV10-3 and J is TRBJ1-5; 8 bases are shared with TRBD1. CDR3 length: 17 residues. V dropped 3 bases and J dropped 0; count of bases not matched to a gene: 7. Germline-derived CDR1 and CDR2 are ENHRY and SYGVKD. The chain's CDR3 is CAISDSAGGSSNQPQHF. The CDR3 DNA sequence: TGTGCCATCAGTGATTCGGCAGGGGGCTCTAGCAATCAGCCCCAGCATTTT.

This clone appeared a few times. The chain recombines TRBV7-2 with TRBJ1-1, with D unresolved. Trimming took off 2 bases at V and 1 base at J, with 5 bases between the two ends. CDR1 is SGHTA and CDR2 is FQGNSA in the germline V gene. The CDR3 length is 13 residues. The CDR3 nucleotides read TGTGCCAGCAGCTTAATTCGGAACACTGAAGCTTTCTTT. Its translation is CASSLIRNTEAFF.

The chain carries TRBV7-9 and TRBJ1-2; D remains ambiguous. Germline V CDR1 and CDR2: SEHNR, FQNEAQ (reference sequence). The ends were cut back, 3 bases at V and 8 bases at J, with 13 bases in the middle. CDR3 length: 13 residues. The CDR3, as DNA: TGTGCCAGCAGCTTGGAGGGATCGCGGGGCTACACCTTC. Residues: CASSLEGSRGYTF.

The sample holds a few counts of this clone. The rearrangement links TRBV10-3 to TRBJ1-2; 7 bases fit TRBD1. The CDR3 extends over 15 amino acids. CDR1 is ENHRY and CDR2 is SYGVKD in the germline V gene. After removal of 2 bases from V and 7 bases from J, the junction contained 10 bases not matched to a gene. The CDR3 region is CAISELDRAAGGYTF. CDR3 bases: TGTGCCATCAGTGAGCTAGACAGGGCCGCGGGTGGCTACACCTTC.

This sequence joins TRBV4-1 and TRBJ1-1; tentatively, D is TRBD1 (5 bases). Germline-derived CDR1 and CDR2 are MGHRA and YSYEKL. This CDR3 has 13 amino acids. Trimming removed 1 base at V and 7 bases at J, with 10 bases between. CDR3: CASSQAGGVEAFF. In DNA, the CDR3 is TGCGCCAGCAGCCAAGCCGGGGGGGTTGAAGCTTTCTTT.

The chain is built from TRBV27 and TRBJ2-2; no reliable D call. Germline values: CDR1 MNHEY, CDR2 SMNVEV (reference sequence). The ends were cut back, 5 bases at V and 7 bases at J, with 14 bases in the middle. CDR3 size: 14 residues. The CDR3 bases are TGTGCCAGCAGTCCAGAACGGGTTGGCGGGGAGCTGTTTTTT. Translation: CASSPERVGGELFF.

A few counts support this clone. This chain links TRBV7-2 with TRBJ2-7; 9 bases align to TRBD2. Unmatched junction bases numbered 5, after V lost 3 bases and J lost 2 bases. Germline CDR1 is SGHTA and CDR2 is FQGNSA. The CDR3 is made up of 15 amino acids. CDR3 nucleotide sequence: TGTGCCAGCAGCTTCCTAGCGGGGCTGACCTACGAGCAGTACTTC. Protein sequence: CASSFLAGLTYEQYF. Drawing the rest from reference TRBV7-2 and TRBJ2-7, the complete variable domain is GAGVSQSPSNKVTEKGKDVELRCDPISGHTALYWYRQSLGQGLEFLIYFQGNSAPDKSGLPSDRFSAERTGGSVSTLTIQRTQQEDSAVYLCASSFLAGLTYEQYFGPGTRLTVT.

The count of this clone is one. The chain recombines TRBV9 with TRBJ1-2; a weak D match, TRBD1 (6 bases). V lost 3 bases and J 4 bases, leaving 16 bases between the germline ends. The CDR3 covers 15 residues. Germline loops: CDR1 SGDLS, CDR2 YYNGEE. The CDR3 region has the DNA TGTGCCAGCAGCGGAGGACAGCGGGAAGTCTATGGCTACACCTTC. It is translated as CASSGGQREVYGYTF. Using reference TRBV9 and TRBJ1-2 for the parts outside the CDR3, the full variable domain is DSGVTQTPKHLITATGQRVTLRCSPRSGDLSVYWYQQSLDQGLQFLIQYYNGEERAKGNILERFSAQQFPDLHSELNLSSLELGDSALYFCASSGGQREVYGYTFGSGTRLTVV.

As for this clone: Mismatch with germline at one junction end may stem from a read error. The gene calls are TRBV15 and TRBJ2-6; D perhaps matches TRBD2 (5 bases). CDR1 LNHNV and CDR2 YYDKDF come from the germline V gene (reference sequence). The CDR3 totals 16 residues. Here the CDR3 reads CAISSPGNSGANVLTF. In DNA, the CDR3 is TGTGCCATCAGCAGCCCCGGGAACTCTGGGGCCAACGTCCTGACTTTC.

The chain uses TRBV18 and TRBJ2-1; 13 bases match TRBD2. Looked up from germline, CDR1 is KGHSH and CDR2 is LQKENI. The CDR3 is 16 residues long. V shed 3 bases and J 6 bases; nucleotides not matched to a gene: 5. CDR3 in DNA: TGTGCCAGCTCACCCGGACTAGCGGGAGTCTCCAATGAGCAGTTCTTC. This translates into CASSPGLAGVSNEQFF.

The chain joins TRBV28 to TRBJ1-1, with 9 bases fitting TRBD1. The V gene end was trimmed by 2 bases and the J gene end by 5 bases; junction bases not matched to a gene: 12. The CDR3 spans 17 residues. Germline assignment: CDR1 MDHEN and CDR2 SYDVKM. The CDR3 loop reads CASSLEPTGGGRTEAFF. Here the CDR3 DNA reads TGTGCCAGCAGTTTAGAGCCAACAGGGGGCGGAAGGACTGAAGCTTTCTTT. Full variable domain (rest looked up from reference TRBV28 and TRBJ1-1): DVKVTQSSRYLVKRTGEKVFLECVQDMDHENMFWYRQDPGLGLRLIYFSYDVKMKEKGDIPEGYSVSREKKERFSLILESASTNQTSMYLCASSLEPTGGGRTEAFFGQGTRLTVV.

This clone appeared once. Other nucleotide sequences in the sample specify the same CDR3. The genes are TRBV5-1 and TRBJ1-1; D is unclear. The CDR3 is 12 amino acids. Germline CDR1 reads SGHRS; CDR2 reads YFSETQ. Trimming took 4 bases from V and 1 from J, leaving 5 bases between them. The CDR3 here is CASSTGNTEAFF. CDR3 sequence (DNA): TGCGCCAGCAGCACCGGGAACACTGAAGCTTTCTTT.

J is TRBJ1-1 and V is TRBV7-2; D not certain. V lost 1 base, J lost 5 bases, and 11 bases lay in between. The CDR3 extends over 14 amino acids. The germline gives CDR1 SGHTA, CDR2 FQGNSA. CDR3 sequence reads: CASSLGGRRTEAFF. The CDR3 DNA sequence: TGTGCCAGCAGCTTAGGAGGGAGAAGGACTGAAGCTTTCTTT.